The clone carrying this TCR beta chain was seen just once. The sample is drawn from a study of blood T cell repertoires in COVID-19. Germline trimming cut 2 bases from V and 6 bases from J; bases unmatched to any gene: 5. The length of the CDR3 is 17 residues. The germline CDR1 and CDR2 sequences are KGHSH and LQKENI. Profiled with immunoSEQ multiplex PCR; TCRdb holds only in-frame clones, not every one. Among 200,000 or so clones listed, approximately 90% were seen once. The genes are TRBV18 and TRBJ2-1; 15 positions agree with TRBD2. The origin of this receptor is a man aged 25 to 45 with COVID-19, enrolled during active disease. Sequences were obtained from peripheral blood. CDR3 sequence: CASSPTGLAGGSNEQFF. The CDR3 DNA reads TGTGCCAGCTCACCAACGGGACTAGCGGGAGGATCCAATGAGCAGTTCTTC. Drawing the rest from reference TRBV18 and TRBJ2-1, the complete variable domain is NAGVMQNPRHLVRRRGQEARLRCSPMKGHSHVYWYRQLPEEGLKFMVYLQKENIIDESGMPKERFSAEFPKEGPSILRIQQVVRGDSAAYFCASSPTGLAGGSNEQFFGPGTRLTVL.